This entry describes one T cell receptor (beta chain). Its target is not known. These data originate in a study of shared clonotypes between healthy human individuals. Whole-study results and caveats: Tissue TCR repertoires likely differ from these blood-only repertoires.

Germline CDR1 SGHDT, CDR2 YYEEEE. The CDR3 loop spans 19 amino acids. The V gene end was trimmed by 0 bases and the J gene end by 4 bases; junction bases not matched to a gene: 12. TCRdb keeps only in-frame clones here, not all; method: immunoSEQ multiplex PCR. This table holds over a million clones, roughly 96% found once. The origin of this receptor is a man aged 25 to 45 in good health. This sequence joins TRBV5-6 and TRBJ2-2; 10 nucleotides align to TRBD2. The sequenced sample was naive CD4+ T cells sorted from blood. The subset was: CD45RA+ positively selected. The CDR3 sequence: CASSLAPRLAGLGTGELFF. CDR3 nucleotide sequence: TGTGCCAGCAGCTTGGCCCCGAGACTAGCGGGCTTGGGCACCGGGGAGCTGTTTTTT. The variable domain in full, completed from reference TRBV5-6 and TRBJ2-2, reads DAGVTQSPTHLIKTRGQQVTLRCSPKSGHDTVSWYQQALGQGPQFIFQYYEEEERQRGNFPDRFSGHQFPNYSSELNVNALLLGDSALYLCASSLAPRLAGLGTGELFFGEGSRLTVL.